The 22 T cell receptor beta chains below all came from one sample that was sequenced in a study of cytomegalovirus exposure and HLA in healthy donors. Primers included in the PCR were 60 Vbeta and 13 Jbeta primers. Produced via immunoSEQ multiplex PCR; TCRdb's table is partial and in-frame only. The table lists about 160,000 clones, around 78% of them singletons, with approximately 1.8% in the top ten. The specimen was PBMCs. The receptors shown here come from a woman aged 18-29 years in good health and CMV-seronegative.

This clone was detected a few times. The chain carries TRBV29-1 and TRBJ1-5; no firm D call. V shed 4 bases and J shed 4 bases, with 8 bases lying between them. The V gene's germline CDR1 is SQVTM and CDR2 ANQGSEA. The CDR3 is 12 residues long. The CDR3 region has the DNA TGCAGCGTTGGTTCGGGTAATCAGCCCCAGCATTTT. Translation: CSVGSGNQPQHF.

As DNA, the CDR3 is TGCGCCAGCAGCTTGAGCGGGGGGCCCTACAATGAGCAGTTCTTC. It codes for CASSLSGGPYNEQFF. The chain combines TRBV5-1 with TRBJ2-1; 9 bases fit TRBD2. The junction had 1 base not matched to a gene; V was cut back by 1 base and J by 2 bases. The CDR3 contains 15 residues. CDR1 SGHRS and CDR2 YFSETQ come from the germline V gene.

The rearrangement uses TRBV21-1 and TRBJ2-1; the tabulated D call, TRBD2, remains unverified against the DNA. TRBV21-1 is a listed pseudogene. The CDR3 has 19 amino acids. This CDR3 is CASSKATSGPRGIYNEQFF. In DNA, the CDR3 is TGTGCCAGCAGCAAAGCGACTAGCGGGCCACGAGGTATCTACAATGAGCAGTTCTTC.

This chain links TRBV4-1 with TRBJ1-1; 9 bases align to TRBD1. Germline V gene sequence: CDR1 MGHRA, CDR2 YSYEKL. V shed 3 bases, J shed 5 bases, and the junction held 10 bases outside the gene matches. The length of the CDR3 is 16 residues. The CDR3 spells CASSQVPDRGRTEAFF. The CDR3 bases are TGCGCCAGCAGCCAGGTTCCCGACAGGGGGAGAACTGAAGCTTTCTTT.

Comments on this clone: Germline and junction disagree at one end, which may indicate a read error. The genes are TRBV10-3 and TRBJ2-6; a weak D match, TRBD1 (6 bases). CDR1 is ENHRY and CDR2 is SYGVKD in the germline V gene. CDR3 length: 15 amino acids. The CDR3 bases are TGTGCCATCAGTACAGGGAACTCTGGGGCCAACGGCCTGACTTTC. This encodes CAISTGNSGANGLTF.

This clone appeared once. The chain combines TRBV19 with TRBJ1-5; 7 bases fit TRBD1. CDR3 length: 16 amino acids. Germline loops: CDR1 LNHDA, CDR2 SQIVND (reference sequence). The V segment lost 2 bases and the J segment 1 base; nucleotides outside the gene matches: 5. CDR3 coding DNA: TGTGCCAGTAGTATAAGGAAAGGGGGCAGCAATCAGCCCCAGCATTTT. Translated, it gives CASSIRKGGSNQPQHF. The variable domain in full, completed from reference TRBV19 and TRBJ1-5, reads DGGITQSPKYLFRKEGQNVTLSCEQNLNHDAMYWYRQDPGQGLRLIYYSQIVNDFQKGDIAEGYSVSREKKESFPLTVTSAQKNPTAFYLCASSIRKGGSNQPQHFGDGTRLSIL.

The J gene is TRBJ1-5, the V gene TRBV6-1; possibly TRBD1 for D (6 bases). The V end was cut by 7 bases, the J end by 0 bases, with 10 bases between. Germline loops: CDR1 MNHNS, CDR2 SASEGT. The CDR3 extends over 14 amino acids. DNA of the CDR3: TGTGCCAGCATTAACAGGGTTAGCAATCAGCCCCAGCATTTT. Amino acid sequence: CASINRVSNQPQHF.

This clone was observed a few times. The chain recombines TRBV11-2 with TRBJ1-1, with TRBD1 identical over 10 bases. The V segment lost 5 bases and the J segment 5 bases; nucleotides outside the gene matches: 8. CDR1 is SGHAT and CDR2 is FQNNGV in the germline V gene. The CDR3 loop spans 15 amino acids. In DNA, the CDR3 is TGTGCCAGCAGCCCCGACAGGGGGCGCGGTACTGAAGCTTTCTTT. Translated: CASSPDRGRGTEAFF.

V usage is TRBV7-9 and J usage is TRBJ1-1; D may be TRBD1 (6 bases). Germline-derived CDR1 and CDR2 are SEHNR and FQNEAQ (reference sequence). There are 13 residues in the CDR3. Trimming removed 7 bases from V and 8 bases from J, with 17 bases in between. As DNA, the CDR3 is TGTGCCAGCAACGCGGGGGGGCGTGGGGAAGCTTTCTTT. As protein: CASNAGGRGEAFF.

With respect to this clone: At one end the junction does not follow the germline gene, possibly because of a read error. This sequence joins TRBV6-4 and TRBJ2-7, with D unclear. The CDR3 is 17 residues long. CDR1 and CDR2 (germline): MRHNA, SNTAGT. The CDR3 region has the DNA TGTGCCAGCAGTGAAGGTCCTGGGCCCAAAATACAAGTTGAGCAGTGCTTC. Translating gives CASSEGPGPKIQVEQCF.

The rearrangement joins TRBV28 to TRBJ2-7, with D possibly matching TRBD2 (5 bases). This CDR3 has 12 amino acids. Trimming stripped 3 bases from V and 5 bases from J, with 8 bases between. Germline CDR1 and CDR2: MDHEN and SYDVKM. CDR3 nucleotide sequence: TGTGCCAGCAGTTTCTTGAGGGACGAGCAGTACTTC. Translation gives CASSFLRDEQYF. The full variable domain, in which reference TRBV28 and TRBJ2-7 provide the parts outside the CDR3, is DVKVTQSSRYLVKRTGEKVFLECVQDMDHENMFWYRQDPGLGLRLIYFSYDVKMKEKGDIPEGYSVSREKKERFSLILESASTNQTSMYLCASSFLRDEQYFGPGTRLTVT.

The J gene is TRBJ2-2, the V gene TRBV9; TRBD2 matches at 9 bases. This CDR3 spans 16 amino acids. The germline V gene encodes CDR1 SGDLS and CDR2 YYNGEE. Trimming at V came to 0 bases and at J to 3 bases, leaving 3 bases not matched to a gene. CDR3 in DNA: TGTGCCAGCAGCGTAGCTCGCGGGGGGGACACCGGGGAGCTGTTTTTT. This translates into CASSVARGGDTGELFF.

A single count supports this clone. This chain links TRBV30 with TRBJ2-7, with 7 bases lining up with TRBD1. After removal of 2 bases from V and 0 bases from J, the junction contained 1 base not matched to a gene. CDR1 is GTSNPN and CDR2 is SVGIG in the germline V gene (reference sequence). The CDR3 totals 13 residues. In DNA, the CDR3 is TGTGCCTGGAGTCGGGACAGCTCCTACGAGCAGTACGTC. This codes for CAWSRDSSYEQYV.

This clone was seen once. CDR3 protein: CSFNAPSQGGLDYEQYF. The CDR3, as DNA: TGCAGCTTCAACGCCCCCTCTCAGGGTGGCTTGGACTACGAGCAGTACTTC. The chain recombines TRBV29-1 with TRBJ2-7; tentative D call: TRBD1 (5 bases). Germline lookup yields CDR1 SQVTM and CDR2 ANQGSEA. This CDR3 comprises 17 residues. Trimming left V 8 bases short and J 3 bases short, with 29 bases between.

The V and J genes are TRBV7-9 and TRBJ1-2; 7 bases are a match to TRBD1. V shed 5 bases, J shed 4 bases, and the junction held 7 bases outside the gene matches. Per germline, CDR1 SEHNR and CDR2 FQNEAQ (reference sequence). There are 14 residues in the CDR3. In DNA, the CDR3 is TGTGCCAGCAGCGCTGGGACAGACTCCTATGGCTACACCTTC. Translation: CASSAGTDSYGYTF.

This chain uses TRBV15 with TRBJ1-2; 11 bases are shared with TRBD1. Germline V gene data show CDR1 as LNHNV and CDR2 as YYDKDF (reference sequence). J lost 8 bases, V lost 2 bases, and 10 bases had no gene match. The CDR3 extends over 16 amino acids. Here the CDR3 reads CATSRRGPGTGGGYTF. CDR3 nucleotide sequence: TGTGCCACCAGCAGACGAGGTCCCGGGACAGGGGGAGGCTACACCTTC.

The CDR3 DNA reads TGCGCCAGCAGCCAAAGGTTACTTGGGCGGGGAGTAGAGACCCAGTACTTC. Its protein product is CASSQRLLGRGVETQYF. The V and J genes are TRBV4-1 and TRBJ2-5; possible D gene TRBD2, 6 bases. Between the trimmed V and J ends, which lost 2 bases and 4 bases, there was a span of 20 bases. The CDR3 consists of 17 residues. The germline V gene has CDR1 MGHRA and CDR2 YSYEKL.

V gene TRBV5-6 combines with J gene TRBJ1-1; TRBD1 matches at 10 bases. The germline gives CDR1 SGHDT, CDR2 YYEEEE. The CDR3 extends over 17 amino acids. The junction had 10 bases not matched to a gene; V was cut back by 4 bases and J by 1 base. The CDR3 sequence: CASSPRGQGMRNTEAFF. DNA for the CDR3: TGTGCCAGCAGCCCGAGGGGACAGGGGATGAGGAACACTGAAGCTTTCTTT.

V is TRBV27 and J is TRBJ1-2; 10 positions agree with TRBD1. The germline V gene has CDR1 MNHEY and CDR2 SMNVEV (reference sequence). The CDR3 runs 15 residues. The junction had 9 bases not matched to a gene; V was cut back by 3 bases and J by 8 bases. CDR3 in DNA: TGTGCCAGCAGTTTTATCGACAGGGGGCCAGGAGGCTACACCTTC. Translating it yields CASSFIDRGPGGYTF.

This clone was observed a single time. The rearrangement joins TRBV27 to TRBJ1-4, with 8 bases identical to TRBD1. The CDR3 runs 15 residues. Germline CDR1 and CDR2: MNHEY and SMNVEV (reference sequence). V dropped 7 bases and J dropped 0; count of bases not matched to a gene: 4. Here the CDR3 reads CASKSGGTTNEKLFF. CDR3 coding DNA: TGTGCCAGCAAGTCAGGGGGCACAACTAATGAAAAACTGTTTTTT.

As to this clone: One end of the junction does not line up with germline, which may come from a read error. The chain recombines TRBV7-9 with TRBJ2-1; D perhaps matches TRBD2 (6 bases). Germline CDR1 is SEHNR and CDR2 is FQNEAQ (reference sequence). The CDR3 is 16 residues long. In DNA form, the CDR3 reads TGTTCCAGCAGCCTTCCGGGACTCTACATAAACAATGAGCAGTTCTTC. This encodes CSSSLPGLYINNEQFF. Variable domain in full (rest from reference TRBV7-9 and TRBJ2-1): DTGVSQNPRHKITKRGQNVTFRCDPISEHNRLYWYRQTLGQGPEFLTYFQNEAQLEKSRLLSDRFSAERPKGSFSTLEIQRTEQGDSAMYLCSSSLPGLYINNEQFFGPGTRLTVL.

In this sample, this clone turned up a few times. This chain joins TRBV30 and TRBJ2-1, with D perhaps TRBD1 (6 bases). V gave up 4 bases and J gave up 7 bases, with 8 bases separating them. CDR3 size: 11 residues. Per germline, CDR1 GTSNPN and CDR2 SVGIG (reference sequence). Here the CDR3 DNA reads TGTGCCTGGAACAGGGAGAATGAGCAGTTCTTC. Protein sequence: CAWNRENEQFF.